Shown below are 12 T cell receptor beta chains from a single sample sequenced in a study of T cell responses to AZD1222 COVID-19 vaccine. The data were produced by immunoSEQ multiplex PCR, yet TCRdb's version contains in-frame clones alone and is incomplete. Among about 73,000 clones, about nine tenths were seen once, and the ten largest hold about 20%. Sequenced here: peripheral blood, sampled on day 0 of AZD1222 vaccination. The receptor source for this set is an adult in good health.

The genes are TRBV6-1 and TRBJ1-2; no firm D call. Trimming stripped 2 bases from V and 2 bases from J, with 12 bases between. Germline loops: CDR1 MNHNS, CDR2 SASEGT. The CDR3 is made up of 15 amino acids. The CDR3 nucleotides are TGTGCCAGCAGTGAAAGTTGGGCAGGAAACTATGGCTACACCTTC. As protein: CASSESWAGNYGYTF.

The chain couples TRBV5-4 to TRBJ2-7; maybe TRBD2 (6 bases). CDR1 and CDR2 (germline): SGHNT, YYREEE (reference sequence). V lost 0 bases and J 3 bases, leaving 16 bases between the germline ends. CDR3 length: 16 residues. CDR3 sequence (DNA): TGTGCCAGCAGCTTGGCCGGGCGGGACCAGTTCTACGAGCAGTACTTC. Translated: CASSLAGRDQFYEQYF.

The genes are TRBV7-2 and TRBJ2-2; perhaps TRBD2 as D (5 bases). The V end was cut by 3 bases, the J end by 0 bases, with 8 bases between. Germline-derived CDR1 and CDR2 are SGHTA and FQGNSA. CDR3 size: 15 residues. The DNA of the CDR3 is TGTGCCAGCAGCTTGCGGGTCGCGAACACCGGGGAGCTGTTTTTT. This gives the protein CASSLRVANTGELFF.

This clone is a singleton in its sample. V gene TRBV6-2 or TRBV6-3 combines with J gene TRBJ1-2; TRBD1 is a possible D gene (5 bases). The CDR3 runs 14 residues. The V and J ends lost 2 bases and 8 bases respectively, with 15 bases between them. CDR1 is MNHEY, CDR2 SVGEGT, per germline. The CDR3 sequence: CASSYDPVGDGYTF. The CDR3 nucleotides read TGTGCCAGCAGTTACGACCCTGTCGGGGACGGCTACACCTTC.

The chain joins TRBV10-1 to TRBJ1-1; D ambiguous. The V and J ends lost 4 bases and 0 bases respectively, with 6 bases between them. Germline CDR1 WNHNN, CDR2 SYGVQD (reference sequence). This CDR3 contains 13 residues. The DNA for the CDR3 is TGCGCCAGCAGTGTTTCGGTGAACACTGAAGCTTTCTTT. Translating gives CASSVSVNTEAFF.

V is TRBV5-6 and J is TRBJ2-1; 7 positions match TRBD1. Germline V lookup: CDR1 SGHDT, CDR2 YYEEEE. V was clipped by 4 bases and J by 7 bases; unmatched bases: 5. The CDR3 has 13 amino acids. CDR3 nucleotides: TGTGCCAGCAGCGATGACAGGGCTAATGAGCAGTTCTTC. It is translated as CASSDDRANEQFF.

V is TRBV7-9 and J is TRBJ2-1; TRBD2 matches at 12 bases. Germline assignment: CDR1 SEHNR and CDR2 FQNEAQ (reference sequence). The CDR3 length is 15 residues. Unmatched junction bases numbered 6, after V lost 5 bases and J lost 7 bases. In nucleotides, the CDR3 is TGTGCCAGCAGCCCAGGACTAGCGGGACTGAATGAGCAGTTCTTC. This codes for CASSPGLAGLNEQFF.

CDR3 region: CASSLRAAPPETQYF. For the CDR3, the DNA is TGTGCCAGCAGCTTACGAGCGGCCCCCCCCGAGACCCAGTACTTC. V and J are TRBV13 and TRBJ2-5; possibly TRBD2 for D (5 bases). CDR3 length: 15 amino acids. In germline, CDR1 is PRHDT, CDR2 FYEKMQ (reference sequence). V lost 2 bases and J 5 bases, leaving 15 bases between the germline ends.

This clone is medium-sized. The genes are TRBV25-1 and TRBJ1-5; no definite D call. The germline V gene encodes CDR1 MGHDK and CDR2 SYGVNS. The length of the CDR3 is 10 residues. Trimming removed 8 bases at V and 9 bases at J, with 8 bases between. The CDR3 reads CASLRSPQHF. The CDR3, as DNA: TGTGCCAGCCTGAGGTCGCCCCAGCATTTT.

The chain joins TRBV7-2 to TRBJ2-1; D unclear. Germline assignment: CDR1 SGHTA and CDR2 FQGNSA. V was clipped by 5 bases and J by 8 bases, with 10 bases between them. The CDR3 spans 12 residues. This CDR3 reads CASSTSVDEQFF. The CDR3, as DNA: TGTGCCAGCAGCACAAGCGTGGATGAGCAGTTCTTC.

The CDR3 DNA sequence: TGTGCCAGCAGCTGGACCGGGACTAGTGTCCCCTGGGAGCAGTACTTC. Protein product: CASSWTGTSVPWEQYF. This chain joins TRBV7-9 and TRBJ2-7; 8 bases match TRBD2. The junction had 15 bases not matched to a gene; V was cut back by 4 bases and J by 7 bases. The CDR3 length is 16 residues. Germline V gene sequence: CDR1 SEHNR, CDR2 FQNEAQ (reference sequence).

The chain couples TRBV5-1 to TRBJ2-2, with TRBD2 matching over 11 bases. J was trimmed by 4 bases and V by 3 bases; bases with no gene match: 8. Germline V gene lookup returns CDR1 SGHRS and CDR2 YFSETQ. This CDR3 is built from 17 residues. The CDR3 coding sequence is TGCGCCAGCAGCTATGGTAGCGGGGGGGCGACCACCGGGGAGCTGTTTTTT. It is translated as CASSYGSGGATTGELFF.